This T cell receptor (beta chain) was recorded in a study of cytomegalovirus exposure and HLA in healthy donors. General study results and limits: It was only CMV serostatus that was available as immune exposure information. One variant, a missense change in DCLRE1C, was linked in a later analysis to TCR beta V- and J-gene trimming.

Amplification used 60 Vbeta primers and 13 Jbeta primers. Sequencing was performed with immunoSEQ multiplex PCR; in TCRdb, only in-frame clones are kept and a portion is missing. The top ten clones hold 13% of a sample with 84,000 or so clones, more than 60% of them seen once. Comments on this clone: Its specificity is not known.

Germline V CDR1 and CDR2: SQVTM, ANQGSEA. V gave up 2 bases and J gave up 4 bases; unmatched junction bases: 7. CDR3 length equals 16 residues. The chain has TRBV29-1 and TRBJ2-3, with 12 bases that match TRBD2. Source material: PBMCs. This TCR came from a human donor in good health. The CDR3 loop reads CSVERWTSGASDTQYF. CDR3 DNA sequence: TGCAGCGTTGAACGTTGGACTAGCGGGGCGTCAGATACGCAGTATTTT.